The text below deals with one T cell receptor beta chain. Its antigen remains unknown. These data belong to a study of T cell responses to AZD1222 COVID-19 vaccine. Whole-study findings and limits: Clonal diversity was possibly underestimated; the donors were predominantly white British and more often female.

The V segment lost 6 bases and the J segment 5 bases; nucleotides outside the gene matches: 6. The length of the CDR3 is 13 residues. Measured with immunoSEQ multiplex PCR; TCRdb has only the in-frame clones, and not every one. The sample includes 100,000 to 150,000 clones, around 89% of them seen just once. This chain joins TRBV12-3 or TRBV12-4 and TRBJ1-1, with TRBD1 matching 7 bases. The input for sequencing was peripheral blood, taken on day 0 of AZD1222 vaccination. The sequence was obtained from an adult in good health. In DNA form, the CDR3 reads TGTGCCAGCAGGAGGGGGCGCGGGACTGAAGCTTTCTTT. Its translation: CASRRGRGTEAFF.